These 10 T cell receptor beta chains were all obtained from the same sample, sequenced in a study of spatial heterogeneity in lung cancer. Notes on the study in general: Tumors with more nonsynonymous mutations had more expanded intratumoral alpha and beta TCRs.

The antigens these receptors bind are not known. From the 5' RACE reads, TCRdb called clonotypes with MiXCR, one entry per CDR3 protein. Of about 6,800 distinct CDR3 sequences in the sample, roughly an eighth were seen once. Time point noted: sample taken at primary tumor resection. The sample in question was lung tumor tissue, obtained at surgery. The receptors come from a male donor with early-stage non-small cell lung cancer.

This clonotype was observed many times. This beta chain appears as a stray read in a library generated for alpha chains; its size is not informative. This chain joins TRBV9 and TRBJ1-4; weak D call: TRBD1 (6 bases). V was trimmed by 3 bases and J by 10 bases, leaving 19 bases between them. Germline CDR1 and CDR2: SGDLS and YYNGEE. The CDR3 is 15 amino acids. CDR3 sequence (DNA): TGTGCCAGCAGCGAGGAGACAGGCGGGGACGGAAAACTGTTTTTT. Translating it yields CASSEETGGDGKLFF. Full variable domain (remainder filled in from reference TRBV9 and TRBJ1-4): DSGVTQTPKHLITATGQRVTLRCSPRSGDLSVYWYQQSLDQGLQFLIQYYNGEERAKGNILERFSAQQFPDLHSELNLSSLELGDSALYFCASSEETGGDGKLFFGSGTQLSVL.

This clonotype is medium-sized (0.01 to 0.1%). Within a library made for alpha chains, this beta chain is off target, and its count is uninformative. This chain uses TRBV6-1 with TRBJ1-2; no firm D call. The germline V gene has CDR1 MNHNS and CDR2 SASEGT. The CDR3 is made up of 15 amino acids. Trimming removed 0 bases from V and 4 bases from J, with 12 bases in between. The CDR3 region is CASSEAGRGSYGYTF. CDR3 nucleotides: TGTGCCAGCAGTGAAGCAGGGAGAGGGTCCTATGGCTACACCTTC.

This clonotype was counted a few times. Since it is a stray read in a library aimed at alpha chains, this beta chain has a size that is not meaningful. The rearrangement uses TRBV11-3 and TRBJ1-2; D remains unclear. The CDR3 runs 12 residues. The germline V gene has CDR1 SGHNT and CDR2 YENEEA. The V gene lost 4 bases and the J gene lost 5 bases, with 8 bases spanning the gap. The CDR3 nucleotides read TGTGCCAGCAGCTCAGTCCGGTATGGCTACACCTTC. Protein: CASSSVRYGYTF.

This clonotype was recorded a few times. This beta chain is a stray sequence in a library constructed for alpha chains; its clone size is not meaningful. V usage is TRBV28 and J usage is TRBJ1-2; D gene uncertain. CDR1 MDHEN and CDR2 SYDVKM come from the germline V gene. The V and J ends lost 2 bases and 4 bases respectively, with 5 bases between them. CDR3 length: 12 residues. The CDR3 DNA is TGTGCCAGCAGTTTACGTGGCTATGGCTACACCTTC. This translates into CASSLRGYGYTF.

This clonotype was recorded at least ten times. Being off target in a library aimed at alpha chains, this beta chain has a size of little meaning. V and J are TRBV9 and TRBJ2-3; tentatively, D is TRBD2 (5 bases). Between the trimmed V and J ends, which lost 0 bases and 0 bases, there was a span of 11 bases. This CDR3 has 16 amino acids. CDR1 and CDR2 (germline): SGDLS, YYNGEE. The CDR3 here is CASSVGSGASTDTQYF. In nucleotides, the CDR3 is TGTGCCAGCAGCGTAGGGAGCGGAGCTAGCACAGATACGCAGTATTTT.

This clonotype is labeled as medium-sized. Within a library made for alpha chains, this beta chain is off target, and its count is uninformative. This chain links TRBV2 with TRBJ1-5; no reliable D call. Germline-derived CDR1 and CDR2 are SNHLY and FYNNEI. The V and J ends lost 2 bases and 3 bases respectively, with 5 bases between them. The CDR3 covers 13 residues. The CDR3 region has the DNA TGTGCCAGCAGTGAAACCCACAATCAGCCCCAGCATTTT. It yields the protein CASSETHNQPQHF.

As for this clonotype: This beta chain slipped into a library made for alpha chains as a stray read, so its size is not meaningful. Here the CDR3 reads CASSPTGGRDEQYF. The CDR3 DNA follows: TGTGCCAGCAGCCCGACAGGGGGGAGAGACGAGCAGTACTTC. The chain employs TRBV4-2 and TRBJ2-7; 9 bases match TRBD1. V shed 4 bases and J 5 bases; nucleotides not matched to a gene: 6. This CDR3 is 14 amino acids long. Germline-derived CDR1 and CDR2 are LGHNA and YNFKEQ.

As regards this clonotype: Because the library targeted alpha chains, this beta chain is an off-target read whose size means little. The chain joins TRBV10-3 to TRBJ1-1; D is possibly TRBD1 (5 bases). V lost 6 bases and J 1 base, leaving 12 bases between the germline ends. Per the germline V gene, CDR1 is ENHRY and CDR2 is SYGVKD. The CDR3 is 14 amino acids. In nucleotides, the CDR3 is TGTGCCATCAGGGAAACAGGATCGAACACTGAAGCTTTCTTT. It codes for CAIRETGSNTEAFF.

In this sample, this clonotype is medium-sized (0.01 to 0.1%). Within a library made for alpha chains, this beta chain is off target, and its count is uninformative. The CDR3 DNA is TGTGCCAGCAGTGAAGTTAGGTCCCGCACAGATACGCAGTATTTT. This encodes CASSEVRSRTDTQYF. The gene calls are TRBV2 and TRBJ2-3; no reliable D call. CDR3 length: 15 amino acids. Germline CDR1 and CDR2: SNHLY and FYNNEI. V lost 1 base and J lost 1, with 9 bases in between.

Concerning this clonotype: This beta chain appears as a stray read in a library generated for alpha chains; its size is not informative. This chain uses TRBV2 with TRBJ2-2, with 11 positions matching TRBD1. V shed 7 bases, J shed 3 bases, and the junction held 1 base outside the gene matches. CDR3 length: 14 residues. Germline CDR1 is SNHLY and CDR2 is FYNNEI. The DNA of the CDR3 is TGTGCCAGCAAGGGACAGGGGGACACCGGGGAGCTGTTTTTT. It codes for CASKGQGDTGELFF.